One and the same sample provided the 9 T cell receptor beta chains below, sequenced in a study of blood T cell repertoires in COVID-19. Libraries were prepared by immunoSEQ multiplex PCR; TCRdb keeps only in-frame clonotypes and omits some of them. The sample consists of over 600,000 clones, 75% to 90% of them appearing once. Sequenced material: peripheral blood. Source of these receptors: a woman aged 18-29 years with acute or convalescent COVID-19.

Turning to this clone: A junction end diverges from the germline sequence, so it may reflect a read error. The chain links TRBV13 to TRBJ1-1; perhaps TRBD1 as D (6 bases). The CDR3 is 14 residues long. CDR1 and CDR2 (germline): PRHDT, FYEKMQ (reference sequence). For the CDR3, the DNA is TGTGCCAGCAGATTAGCAGGGGAGAACACTGAAGCTTTCTTT. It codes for CASRLAGENTEAFF.

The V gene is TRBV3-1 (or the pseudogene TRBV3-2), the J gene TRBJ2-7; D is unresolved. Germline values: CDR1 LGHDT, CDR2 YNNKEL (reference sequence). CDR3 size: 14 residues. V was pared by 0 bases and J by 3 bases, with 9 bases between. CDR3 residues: CASSQDNSFYEQYF. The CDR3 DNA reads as TGTGCCAGCAGCCAAGATAATAGTTTCTACGAGCAGTACTTC.

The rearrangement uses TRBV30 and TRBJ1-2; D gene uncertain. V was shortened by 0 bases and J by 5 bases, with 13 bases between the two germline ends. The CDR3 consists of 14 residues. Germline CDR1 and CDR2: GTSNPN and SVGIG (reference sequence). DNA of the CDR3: TGTGCCTGGAGTGTACTAGGTCACACTTATGGCTACACCTTC. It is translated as CAWSVLGHTYGYTF. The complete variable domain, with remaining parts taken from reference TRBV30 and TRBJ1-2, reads SQTIHQWPATLVQPVGSPLSLECTVEGTSNPNLYWYRQAAGRGLQLLFYSVGIGQISSEVPQNLSASRPQDRQFILSSKKLLLSDSGFYLCAWSVLGHTYGYTFGSGTRLTVV.

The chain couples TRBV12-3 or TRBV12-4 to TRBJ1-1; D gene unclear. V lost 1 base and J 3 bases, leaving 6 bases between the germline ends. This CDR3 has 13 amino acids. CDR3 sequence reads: CASSLGEDTEAFF. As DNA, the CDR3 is TGTGCCAGCAGTTTAGGGGAGGACACTGAAGCTTTCTTT.

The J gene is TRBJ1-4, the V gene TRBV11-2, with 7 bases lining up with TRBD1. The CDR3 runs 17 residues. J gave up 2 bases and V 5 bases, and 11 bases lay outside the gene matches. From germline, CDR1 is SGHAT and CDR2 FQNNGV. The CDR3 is CASSPTGVLRTNEKLFF. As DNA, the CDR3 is TGTGCCAGCAGCCCCACAGGGGTTTTAAGGACTAATGAAAAACTGTTTTTT.

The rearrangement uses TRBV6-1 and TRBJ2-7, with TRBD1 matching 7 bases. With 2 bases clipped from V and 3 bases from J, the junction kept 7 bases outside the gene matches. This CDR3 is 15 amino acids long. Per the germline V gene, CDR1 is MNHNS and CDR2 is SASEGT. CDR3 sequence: CASSETTGAVYEQYF. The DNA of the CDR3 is TGTGCCAGCAGTGAAACCACAGGGGCCGTCTACGAGCAGTACTTC.

The CDR3 protein is CASRRGSGNTIYF. The CDR3 nucleotides read TGTGCCAGCAGACGGGGGAGTGGAAACACCATATATTTT. The chain has TRBV2 and TRBJ1-3; tentative D call: TRBD1 (5 bases). The CDR3 is 13 residues long. CDR1 is SNHLY and CDR2 is FYNNEI in the germline V gene. Trimming removed 6 bases at V and 3 bases at J, with 9 bases between.

The CDR3 sequence: CASSLPGLRGLVLNTEAFF. CDR3 nucleotides: TGTGCCAGCAGTTTGCCGGGCCTAAGGGGGCTAGTCCTGAACACTGAAGCTTTCTTT. The chain has TRBV27 and TRBJ1-1; TRBD1 aligns across 7 bases. Germline V gene data show CDR1 as MNHEY and CDR2 as SMNVEV (reference sequence). After removal of 3 bases from V and 0 bases from J, the junction contained 16 bases not matched to a gene. The CDR3 is 19 residues long.

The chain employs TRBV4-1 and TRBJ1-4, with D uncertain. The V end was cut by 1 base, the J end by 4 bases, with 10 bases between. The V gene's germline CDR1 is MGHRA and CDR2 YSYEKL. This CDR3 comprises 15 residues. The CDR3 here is CASSQGAANNEKLFF. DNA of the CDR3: TGCGCCAGCAGCCAAGGAGCGGCTAATAATGAAAAACTGTTTTTT.